Listed here is a single T cell receptor (beta chain). What it recognizes is unknown. Germline assignment: CDR1 SGHTA and CDR2 FQGNSA. The V and J ends lost 4 bases and 4 bases respectively, with 16 bases between them. This CDR3 has 16 amino acids. Conversion of TCR transcripts into cDNA relied on 5'RACE template switching, which added a universal primer site and UMIs. In TCRdb, the 5' RACE reads were re-called with MiXCR into one record per CDR3 protein. The data contain about 630,000 distinct CDR3 sequences, roughly an eighth of them singletons. These data belong to a study of T cells after yellow fever vaccination. Study-level findings and limits: Reappearing after the booster were most of the clones from primary vaccination (96% CD4, 75% to 90% CD8).

V usage is TRBV7-2 and J usage is TRBJ1-4; D ambiguous. This clonotype was obtained from a man aged 30 to 45 who received the YFV17D yellow fever vaccine. Sequencing was performed on PBMCs, taken on the day of the yellow fever booster vaccination. The CDR3 sequence: CASSSRSYSLNEKLFF. In nucleotides, the CDR3 is TGTGCCAGCAGCTCTAGGTCGTACAGCCTTAATGAAAAACTGTTTTTT.